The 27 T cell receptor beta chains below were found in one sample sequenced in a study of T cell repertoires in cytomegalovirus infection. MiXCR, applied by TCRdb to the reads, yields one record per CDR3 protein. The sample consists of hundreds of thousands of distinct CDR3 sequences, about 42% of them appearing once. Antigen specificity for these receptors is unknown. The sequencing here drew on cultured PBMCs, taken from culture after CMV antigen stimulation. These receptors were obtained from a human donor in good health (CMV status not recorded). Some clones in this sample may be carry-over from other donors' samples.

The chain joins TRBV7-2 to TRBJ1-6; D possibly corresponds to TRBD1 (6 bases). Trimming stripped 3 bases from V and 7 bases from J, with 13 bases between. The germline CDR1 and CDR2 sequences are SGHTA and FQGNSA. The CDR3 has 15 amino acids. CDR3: CASSFQGHQNSPLHF. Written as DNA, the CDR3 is TGTGCCAGCAGCTTCCAGGGACACCAAAATTCACCCCTCCACTTT. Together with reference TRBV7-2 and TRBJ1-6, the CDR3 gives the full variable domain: GAGVSQSPSNKVTEKGKDVELRCDPISGHTALYWYRQSLGQGLEFLIYFQGNSAPDKSGLPSDRFSAERTGGSVSTLTIQRTQQEDSAVYLCASSFQGHQNSPLHFGNGTRLTVT.

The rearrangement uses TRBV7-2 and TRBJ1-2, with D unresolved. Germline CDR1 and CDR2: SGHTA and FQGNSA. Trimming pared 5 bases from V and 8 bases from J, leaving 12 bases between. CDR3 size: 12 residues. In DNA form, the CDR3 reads TGTGCCAGCAGCCCACAAACGGGGGGCTACACCTTC. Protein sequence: CASSPQTGGYTF.

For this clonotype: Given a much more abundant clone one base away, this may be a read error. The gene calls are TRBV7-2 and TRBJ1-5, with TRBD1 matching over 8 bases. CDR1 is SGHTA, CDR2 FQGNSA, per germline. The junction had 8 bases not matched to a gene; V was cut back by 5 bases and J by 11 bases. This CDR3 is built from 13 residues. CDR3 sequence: CASSQDREVTQHF. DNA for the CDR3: TGTGCCAGCAGCCAGGACAGGGAAGTAACCCAGCATTTT. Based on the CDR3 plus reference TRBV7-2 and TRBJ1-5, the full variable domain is GAGVSQSPSNKVTEKGKDVELRCDPISGHTALYWYRQSLGQGLEFLIYFQGNSAPDKSGLPSDRFSAERTGGSVSTLTIQRTQQEDSAVYLCASSQDREVTQHFGDGTRLSIL.

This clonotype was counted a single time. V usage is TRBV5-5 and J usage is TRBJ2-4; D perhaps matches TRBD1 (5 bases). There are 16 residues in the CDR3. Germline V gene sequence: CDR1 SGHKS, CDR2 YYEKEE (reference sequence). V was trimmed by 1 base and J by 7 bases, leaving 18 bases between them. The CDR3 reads CASSLSTLGVGNIQYF. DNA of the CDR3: TGTGCCAGCAGCTTGTCAACTCTAGGGGTTGGGAACATTCAGTACTTC. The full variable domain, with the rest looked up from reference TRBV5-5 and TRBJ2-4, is DAGVTQSPTHLIKTRGQQVTLRCSPISGHKSVSWYQQVLGQGPQFIFQYYEKEERGRGNFPDRFSARQFPNYSSELNVNALLLGDSALYLCASSLSTLGVGNIQYFGAGTRLSVL.

The chain's CDR3 is CASSYHSGSGGNEQFF. The DNA for the CDR3 is TGTGCCAGCAGTTACCATAGCGGGAGTGGAGGGAATGAGCAGTTCTTC. J is TRBJ2-1 and V is TRBV6-2 or TRBV6-3, with 9 positions matching TRBD2. V dropped 2 bases and J dropped 7; count of bases not matched to a gene: 9. Germline lookup yields CDR1 MNHEY and CDR2 SVGEGT. The CDR3 runs to 16 residues.

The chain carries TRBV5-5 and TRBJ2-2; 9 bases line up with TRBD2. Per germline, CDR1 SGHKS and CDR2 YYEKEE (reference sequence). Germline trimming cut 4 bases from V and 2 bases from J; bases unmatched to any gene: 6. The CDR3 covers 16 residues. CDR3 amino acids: CASSGRLAANTGELFF. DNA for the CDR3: TGTGCCAGCAGCGGGCGACTAGCGGCCAACACCGGGGAGCTGTTTTTT.

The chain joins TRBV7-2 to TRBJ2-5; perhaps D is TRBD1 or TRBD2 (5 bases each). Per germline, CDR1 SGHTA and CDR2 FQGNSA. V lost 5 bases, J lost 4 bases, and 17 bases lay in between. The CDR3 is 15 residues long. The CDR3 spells CASSIWKGGGETQYF. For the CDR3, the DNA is TGTGCCAGCAGCATATGGAAGGGTGGGGGAGAGACCCAGTACTTC.

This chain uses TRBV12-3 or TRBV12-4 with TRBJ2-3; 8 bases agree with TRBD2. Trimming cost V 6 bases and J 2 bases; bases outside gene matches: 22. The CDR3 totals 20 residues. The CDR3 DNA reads TGTGCCAGCAGAATCGAACCGGGACTAGTGGGGGGCTTCTCCACAGATACGCAGTATTTT. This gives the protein CASRIEPGLVGGFSTDTQYF.

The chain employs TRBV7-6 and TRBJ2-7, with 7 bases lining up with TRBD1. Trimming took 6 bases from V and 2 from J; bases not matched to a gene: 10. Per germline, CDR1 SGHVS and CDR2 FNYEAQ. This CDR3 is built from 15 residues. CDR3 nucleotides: TGTGCCAGCAGTCAGGCCGGGACAGCAACCTACGAGCAGTACTTC. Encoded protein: CASSQAGTATYEQYF.

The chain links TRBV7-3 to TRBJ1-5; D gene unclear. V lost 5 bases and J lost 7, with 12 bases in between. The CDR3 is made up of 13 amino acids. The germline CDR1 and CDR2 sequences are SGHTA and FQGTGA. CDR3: CASSPGREQPQHF. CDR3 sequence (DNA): TGTGCCAGCAGCCCTGGGAGGGAACAGCCCCAGCATTTT.

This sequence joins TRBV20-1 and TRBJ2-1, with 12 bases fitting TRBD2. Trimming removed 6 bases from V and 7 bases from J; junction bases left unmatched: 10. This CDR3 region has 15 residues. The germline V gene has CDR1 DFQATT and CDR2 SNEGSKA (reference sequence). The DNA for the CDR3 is TGCAGTGCAGGCCGTGGACTAGCGGGATCTAATGAGCAGTTCTTC. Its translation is CSAGRGLAGSNEQFF.

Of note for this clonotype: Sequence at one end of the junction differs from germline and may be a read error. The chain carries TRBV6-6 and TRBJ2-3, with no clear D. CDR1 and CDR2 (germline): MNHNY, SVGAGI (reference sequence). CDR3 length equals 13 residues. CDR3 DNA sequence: TGTGCCAGCAGTTACTCTAGGAAAGATATGCAGTATTTT. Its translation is CASSYSRKDMQYF.

The CDR3 region is CASSLRTGNEQFF. The CDR3 nucleotides read TGTGCCAGCAGCCTTCGAACGGGGAATGAGCAGTTCTTC. This rearrangement joins TRBV7-2 to TRBJ2-1; TRBD2 might be the D (5 bases). The CDR3 totals 13 residues. Trimming removed 5 bases from V and 7 bases from J, with 12 bases in between. CDR1 SGHTA and CDR2 FQGNSA come from the germline V gene.

CDR3 nucleotides: TGTGCCAGCAGTTTAATGACTTACACAGATACGCAGTATTTT. Its protein is CASSLMTYTDTQYF. V and J are TRBV7-2 and TRBJ2-3; the D is unclear. CDR1 is SGHTA, CDR2 FQGNSA, per germline. This CDR3 contains 14 residues. The V and J ends lost 6 bases and 2 bases respectively, with 12 bases between them.

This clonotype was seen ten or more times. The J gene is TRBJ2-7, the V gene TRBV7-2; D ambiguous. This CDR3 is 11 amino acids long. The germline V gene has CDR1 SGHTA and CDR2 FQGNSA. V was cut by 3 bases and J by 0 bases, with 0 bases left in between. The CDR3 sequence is CASSFSYEQYF. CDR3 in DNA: TGTGCCAGCAGCTTCTCCTACGAGCAGTACTTC. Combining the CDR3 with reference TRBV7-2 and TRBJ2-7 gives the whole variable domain GAGVSQSPSNKVTEKGKDVELRCDPISGHTALYWYRQSLGQGLEFLIYFQGNSAPDKSGLPSDRFSAERTGGSVSTLTIQRTQQEDSAVYLCASSFSYEQYFGPGTRLTVT.

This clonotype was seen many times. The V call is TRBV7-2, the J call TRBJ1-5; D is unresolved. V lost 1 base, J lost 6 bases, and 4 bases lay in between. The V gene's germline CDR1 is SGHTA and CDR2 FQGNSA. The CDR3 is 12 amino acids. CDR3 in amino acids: CASSLDRQPQHF. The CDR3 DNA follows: TGTGCCAGCAGCTTAGATCGTCAGCCCCAGCATTTT.

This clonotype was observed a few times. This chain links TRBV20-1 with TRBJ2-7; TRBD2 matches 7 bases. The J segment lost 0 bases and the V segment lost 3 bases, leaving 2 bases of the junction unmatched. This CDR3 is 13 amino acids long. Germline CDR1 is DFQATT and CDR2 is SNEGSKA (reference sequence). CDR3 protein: CSASGRHSYEQYF. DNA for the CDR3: TGCAGTGCTAGCGGGAGGCACTCCTACGAGCAGTACTTC.

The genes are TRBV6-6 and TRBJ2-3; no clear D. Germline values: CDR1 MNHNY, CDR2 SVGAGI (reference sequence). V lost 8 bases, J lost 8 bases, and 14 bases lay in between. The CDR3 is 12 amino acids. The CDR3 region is CASSPDGPTQYF. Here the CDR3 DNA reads TGTGCCAGCTCCCCCGACGGACCTACGCAGTATTTT.

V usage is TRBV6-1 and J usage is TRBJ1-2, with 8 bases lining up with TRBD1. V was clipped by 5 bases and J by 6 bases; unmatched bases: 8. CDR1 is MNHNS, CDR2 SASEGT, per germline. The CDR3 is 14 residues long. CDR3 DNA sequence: TGTGCCAGCAGTCGACTAGGACAGGGCGATGGCTACACCTTC. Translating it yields CASSRLGQGDGYTF.

CDR3 nucleotides: TGTGCCATCAATAAGGCGGGAGACACAGATACGCAGTATTTT. The encoded protein is CAINKAGDTDTQYF. V and J are TRBV10-3 and TRBJ2-3; 7 positions agree with TRBD2. With 7 bases clipped from V and 2 bases from J, the junction kept 6 bases outside the gene matches. The CDR3 totals 14 residues. Germline-derived CDR1 and CDR2 are ENHRY and SYGVKD.

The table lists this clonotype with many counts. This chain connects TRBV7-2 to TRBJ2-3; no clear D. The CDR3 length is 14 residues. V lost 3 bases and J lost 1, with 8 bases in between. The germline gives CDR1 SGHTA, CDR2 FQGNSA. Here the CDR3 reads CASSLSGRTDTQYF. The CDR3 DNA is TGTGCCAGCAGCTTGTCGGGCCGCACAGATACGCAGTATTTT.

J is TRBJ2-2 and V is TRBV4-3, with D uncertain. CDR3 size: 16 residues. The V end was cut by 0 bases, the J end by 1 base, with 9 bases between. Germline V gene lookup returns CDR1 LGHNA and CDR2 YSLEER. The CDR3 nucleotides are TGCGCCAGCAGCCAAGATTCCAGCGAGAACACCGGGGAGCTGTTTTTT. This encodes CASSQDSSENTGELFF.

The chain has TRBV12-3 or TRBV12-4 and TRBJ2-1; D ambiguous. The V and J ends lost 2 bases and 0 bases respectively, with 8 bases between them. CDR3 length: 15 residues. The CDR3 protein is CASSLLLSSYNEQFF. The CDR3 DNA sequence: TGTGCCAGCAGTTTATTACTTAGCTCCTACAATGAGCAGTTCTTC.

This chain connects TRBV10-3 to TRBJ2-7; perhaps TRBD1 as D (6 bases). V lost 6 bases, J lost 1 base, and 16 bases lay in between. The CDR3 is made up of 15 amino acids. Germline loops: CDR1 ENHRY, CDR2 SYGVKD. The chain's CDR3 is CAISLRQVLSYEQYF. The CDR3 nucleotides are TGTGCCATCAGCCTTCGACAGGTACTATCCTACGAGCAGTACTTC.

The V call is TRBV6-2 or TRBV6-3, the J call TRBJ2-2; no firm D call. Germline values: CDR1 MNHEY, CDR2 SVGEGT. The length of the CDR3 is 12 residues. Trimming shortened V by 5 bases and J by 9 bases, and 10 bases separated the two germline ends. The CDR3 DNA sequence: TGTGCCAGCAGTAAACCAGGCCGGGAGCTGTTTTTT. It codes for CASSKPGRELFF.

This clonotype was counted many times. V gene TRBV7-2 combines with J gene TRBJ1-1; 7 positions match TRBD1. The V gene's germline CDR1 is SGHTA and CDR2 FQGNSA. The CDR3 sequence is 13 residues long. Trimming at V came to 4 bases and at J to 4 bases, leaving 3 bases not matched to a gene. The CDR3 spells CASSSQGFTEAFF. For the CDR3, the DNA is TGTGCCAGCAGCTCACAGGGGTTCACTGAAGCTTTCTTT.

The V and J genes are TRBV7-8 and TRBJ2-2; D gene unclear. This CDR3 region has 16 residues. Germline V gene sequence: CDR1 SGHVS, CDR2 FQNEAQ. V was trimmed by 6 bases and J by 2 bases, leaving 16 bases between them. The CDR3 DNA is TGTGCCAGCAGTCTAATCCGGGCCCCAAACACCGGGGAGCTGTTTTTT. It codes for CASSLIRAPNTGELFF. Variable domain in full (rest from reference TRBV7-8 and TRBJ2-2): GAGVSQSPRYKVAKRGQDVALRCDPISGHVSLFWYQQALGQGPEFLTYFQNEAQLDKSGLPSDRFFAERPEGSVSTLKIQRTQQEDSAVYLCASSLIRAPNTGELFFGEGSRLTVL.